This T cell receptor beta chain was captured in a study of early T cells in non-severe SARS-CoV-2 infection. Looking at the study overall: Sequencing targeted bulk RNA from unsorted whole blood, leaving chains unpaired.

The protocol attached unique molecular identifiers to individual cDNA molecules. TCRdb independently ran MiXCR on the 5' RACE reads; one entry per CDR3 protein. The table lists 50,000 to 70,000 distinct CDR3 sequences, around an eighth of them singletons, with roughly 4.6% in the top ten. Germline V gene sequence: CDR1 SQVTM, CDR2 ANQGSEA. The CDR3 loop spans 13 amino acids. V was trimmed by 7 bases and J by 0 bases, leaving 12 bases between them. This clonotype was seen repeatedly, ten times or more. Its target is not known. Findings of the study overall: Clonotype matching in VDJdb favored anti-spike CD8 responses and did not capture private and CD4 specificities.

The TCR originated in an adult who was a healthcare worker with PCR-confirmed SARS-CoV-2 infection or an uninfected control (not recorded which). The genes are TRBV29-1 and TRBJ1-2; D may be TRBD1 (6 bases). What was sequenced was whole blood. Written as DNA, the CDR3 is TGCAGCGACCTGGACAGATCTAACTATGGCTACACCTTC. Amino acid sequence: CSDLDRSNYGYTF.